The T cell receptor (beta chain) under discussion was sequenced for a study of T cell changes during pregnancy in multiple sclerosis. Assay used: immunoSEQ multiplex PCR; TCRdb lists only in-frame clones, some missing. The table lists roughly 97,000 clones, 90% of them singletons. Germline lookup yields CDR1 MNHEY and CDR2 SMNVEV (reference sequence). The CDR3 length is 13 residues. Trimming left V 2 bases short and J 2 bases short, with 7 bases between. The J gene is TRBJ2-7, the V gene TRBV27, with a tentative D call TRBD2 (6 bases). The sequencing used peripheral blood, collected in the second trimester of pregnancy. The TCR originated in a female donor in good health, enrolled as a control in a pregnancy study. Written as DNA, the CDR3 is TGTGCCAGCAGTTTAACGGGAGCCTACGAGCAGTACTTC. It encodes CASSLTGAYEQYF.